Shown below are 9 T cell receptor beta chains from a single sample sequenced in a study of blood T cell repertoires in COVID-19. The repertoire was sequenced with immunoSEQ multiplex PCR; TCRdb's copy has only in-frame clones and lacks some. The table has a few hundred thousand clones, roughly 85% seen once. The specimen was peripheral blood. The receptors originated from a woman aged 18-29 years with acute or convalescent COVID-19.

Worth noting for this clone: At one end the junction does not follow the germline gene, possibly because of a read error. V and J are TRBV7-7 and TRBJ2-1; TRBD2 agrees at 7 bases. Per the germline V gene, CDR1 is SSHAT and CDR2 is FNYEAQ (reference sequence). The CDR3 is 16 residues long. CDR3 sequence: CASSLPRLALYNEQFF. The CDR3 nucleotides read TGTGCTAGCAGCCTTCCCCGACTAGCACTCTACAATGAGCAGTTCTTC.

V gene TRBV5-1 combines with J gene TRBJ2-1, with TRBD2 matching 12 bases. The CDR3 is 15 residues long. V lost 6 bases to trimming and J lost 4 bases; unmatched junction nucleotides: 5. Germline V gene lookup returns CDR1 SGHRS and CDR2 YFSETQ. The CDR3 is CASTATSGGYNEQFF. CDR3 in DNA: TGCGCCAGCACCGCGACTAGCGGGGGATACAATGAGCAGTTCTTC.

The chain combines TRBV16 with TRBJ1-3; D is unresolved. Deletions cut 1 base from V and 1 base from J, with 8 bases between. The CDR3 consists of 15 residues. CDR1 and CDR2 (germline): KGHSY, FQNENV. The CDR3 loop reads CASSQFAVSGNTIYF. CDR3 nucleotides: TGTGCCAGCAGCCAATTTGCAGTATCTGGAAACACCATATATTTT.

The chain links TRBV30 to TRBJ1-5; 10 positions agree with TRBD1. Germline loops: CDR1 GTSNPN, CDR2 SVGIG (reference sequence). This CDR3 spans 15 amino acids. V was pared by 0 bases and J by 9 bases, with 8 bases of the junction left unmatched. The CDR3 loop reads CAWSVPGQGRVPQHF. The CDR3 DNA sequence: TGTGCCTGGAGTGTACCGGGACAGGGGAGGGTGCCCCAGCATTTT.

The chain has TRBV10-2 and TRBJ2-7; the D is unclear. With 3 bases removed from V and 3 bases from J, the gap between germline ends came to 18 bases. Per the germline V gene, CDR1 is WSHSY and CDR2 is SAAADI. The CDR3 loop spans 16 amino acids. The DNA for the CDR3 is TGCGCCAGCAGTGACGTACCGTTGGGTCAGGACTACGAGCAGTACTTC. Protein: CASSDVPLGQDYEQYF.

The CDR3 loop is CASSQGTLAGADYEQYF. The CDR3 coding sequence is TGCGCCAGCAGCCAAGGGACCCTAGCGGGAGCGGACTACGAGCAGTACTTC. The chain carries TRBV4-3 and TRBJ2-7; 10 bases are a match to TRBD2. The CDR3 extends over 17 amino acids. The germline V gene has CDR1 LGHNA and CDR2 YSLEER. V shed 1 base, J shed 3 bases, and the junction held 9 bases outside the gene matches.

This clone was observed once. V usage is TRBV27 and J usage is TRBJ2-7; 10 bases map to TRBD2. The CDR3 extends over 16 amino acids. CDR1 is MNHEY and CDR2 is SMNVEV in the germline V gene (reference sequence). With V trimmed by 4 bases and J by 2 bases, 8 bases remained unmatched. The CDR3 reads CASSSTGLARAYEQYF. CDR3 nucleotide sequence: TGTGCCAGCAGTTCCACGGGACTAGCGAGGGCCTACGAGCAGTACTTC.

This clone was seen a handful of times. This sequence joins TRBV28 and TRBJ2-1; the D gene is possibly TRBD2 (5 bases). Per germline, CDR1 MDHEN and CDR2 SYDVKM. The ends were cut back, 4 bases at V and 10 bases at J, with 17 bases in the middle. CDR3 length equals 14 residues. DNA of the CDR3: TGTGCCAGCAGTTCCCCCGGGGAGATCGAGGAGCAGTTCTTC. Amino acid sequence: CASSSPGEIEEQFF.

This clone was detected only a few times. The CDR3 region has the DNA TGTGCCAGCAGCCCCGGACAGGGGGCGTATGGCTACACCTTC. It encodes CASSPGQGAYGYTF. The chain links TRBV7-2 to TRBJ1-2; the match to TRBD1 covers 11 bases. This CDR3 has 14 amino acids. V gave up 5 bases and J gave up 5 bases; unmatched junction bases: 4. Germline V gene data show CDR1 as SGHTA and CDR2 as FQGNSA.